Presented here are 15 T cell receptor beta chains from one specimen sequenced in a study of T-cell reconstitution after alpha-beta-depleted transplantation in children. Preparation of the TCRbeta library was carried out with unique molecular identifiers. TCRdb analysed the PCR reads with MiXCR anew, one entry per CDR3 protein. Of approximately 30,000 distinct CDR3 sequences listed, under 8% are singletons. Source: PBMCs, mostly from graft donor cells, taken 180 days after TCRalphabeta/CD19-depleted stem cell transplant. Every receptor here comes from a male patient aged 10-17 years who had a stem cell transplant for acute myeloid leukemia, so the T cells may come from the graft donor.

This clonotype was recorded at least ten times. The rearrangement uses TRBV10-3 and TRBJ2-2, with TRBD2 identical over 8 bases. J gave up 7 bases and V 3 bases, and 10 bases lay outside the gene matches. Germline V gives CDR1 ENHRY, CDR2 SYGVKD. The CDR3 runs 16 residues. CDR3 DNA sequence: TGTGCCATCAGTGACCGCGGGGGGCACCAAGGCGGGGAGCTGTTTTTT. Translation gives CAISDRGGHQGGELFF.

Ten or more counts support this clonotype. The V call is TRBV27, the J call TRBJ1-2; D uncertain. The V and J ends lost 3 bases and 2 bases respectively, with 10 bases between them. The CDR3 has 14 residues. From germline, CDR1 is MNHEY and CDR2 SMNVEV (reference sequence). The CDR3 DNA reads as TGTGCCAGCAGTTTTTCGGGCTTCAACTATGGCTACACCTTC. This gives the protein CASSFSGFNYGYTF.

This clonotype has ten or more counts. The chain links TRBV18 to TRBJ2-5, with unresolved D. V lost 2 bases, J lost 5 bases, and 6 bases lay in between. Per germline, CDR1 KGHSH and CDR2 LQKENI. The CDR3 sequence is 12 residues long. DNA for the CDR3: TGTGCCAGCTCACCAGGGCTGGAGACCCAGTACTTC. Residues: CASSPGLETQYF.

V and J are TRBV3-1 and TRBJ1-1; D possibly corresponds to TRBD1 (5 bases). Germline V gives CDR1 LGHDT, CDR2 YNNKEL (reference sequence). V lost 11 bases and J lost 1, with 26 bases in between. The CDR3 consists of 17 residues. This chain's CDR3 is CACCQGPSVQANTEAFF. For the CDR3, the DNA is TGTGCCTGCTGCCAAGGTCCGAGCGTACAGGCGAACACTGAAGCTTTCTTT.

The sample holds many counts of this clonotype. J is TRBJ1-3 and V is TRBV7-9; 8 nucleotides match TRBD1. After removal of 5 bases from V and 5 bases from J, the junction contained 5 bases not matched to a gene. Germline V gene data show CDR1 as SEHNR and CDR2 as FQNEAQ (reference sequence). This CDR3 spans 14 amino acids. CDR3 nucleotides: TGTGCCAGCAGCCCCCGGGACAGGAGAAACACCATATATTTT. This gives the protein CASSPRDRRNTIYF. The full variable domain, completed using reference TRBV7-9 and TRBJ1-3, is DTGVSQNPRHKITKRGQNVTFRCDPISEHNRLYWYRQTLGQGPEFLTYFQNEAQLEKSRLLSDRFSAERPKGSFSTLEIQRTEQGDSAMYLCASSPRDRRNTIYFGEGSWLTVV.

This clonotype was counted ten times or more. V is TRBV6-5 and J is TRBJ2-7; the match to TRBD2 covers 13 bases. This CDR3 has 15 residues. The trim removed 7 bases at V and 2 bases at J, leaving 5 bases unmatched. Germline CDR1 is MNHEY and CDR2 is SVGAGI. CDR3 residues: CASKTSGRAPYEQYF. CDR3 sequence (DNA): TGTGCCAGCAAAACTAGCGGGAGGGCCCCCTACGAGCAGTACTTC.

This clonotype was recorded many times. The J gene is TRBJ2-1, the V gene TRBV20-1; D remains unclear. The germline gives CDR1 DFQATT, CDR2 SNEGSKA (reference sequence). The V gene lost 6 bases and the J gene lost 4 bases, with 13 bases spanning the gap. The CDR3 is made up of 13 amino acids. The DNA for the CDR3 is TGCAGTGCCAGGTTTGCGACTTACAATGAGCAGTTCTTC. Its translation: CSARFATYNEQFF.

This clonotype was detected ten times or more. This chain connects TRBV27 to TRBJ1-5; D call uncertain. Trimming shortened V by 4 bases and J by 10 bases, and 14 bases separated the two germline ends. This CDR3 is 13 amino acids long. Germline lookup yields CDR1 MNHEY and CDR2 SMNVEV (reference sequence). The CDR3 DNA is TGTGCCAGCAGTTGGCGGTCGTACAGCCCCCAGCATTTT. It specifies CASSWRSYSPQHF.

This clonotype was counted at least ten times. J is TRBJ1-5 and V is TRBV5-1, with 7 bases fitting TRBD1. The CDR3 consists of 15 residues. Losses at the gene ends were 0 bases for V and 5 bases for J; bases not matched to a gene: 5. CDR1 is SGHRS and CDR2 is YFSETQ in the germline V gene. The CDR3: CASSLETGAYQPQHF. Here the CDR3 DNA reads TGCGCCAGCAGCTTGGAAACAGGGGCCTATCAGCCCCAGCATTTT. The complete variable domain, with remaining parts taken from reference TRBV5-1 and TRBJ1-5, reads KAGVTQTPRYLIKTRGQQVTLSCSPISGHRSVSWYQQTPGQGLQFLFEYFSETQRNKGNFPGRFSGRQFSNSRSEMNVSTLELGDSALYLCASSLETGAYQPQHFGDGTRLSIL.

The chain joins TRBV5-6 to TRBJ2-3; D might be TRBD2 (6 bases). The CDR3 is 15 residues long. Deletions cut 1 base from V and 1 base from J, with 10 bases between. CDR1 and CDR2 (germline): SGHDT, YYEEEE. CDR3 DNA: TGTGCCAGCAGCTTGACCGGGGGAGGCACAGATACGCAGTATTTT. Protein: CASSLTGGGTDTQYF.

This clonotype has just a few counts. V and J are TRBV9 and TRBJ2-1; 11 bases are shared with TRBD2. CDR3 length: 16 residues. The germline CDR1 and CDR2 sequences are SGDLS and YYNGEE. V was pared by 4 bases and J by 7 bases, with 10 bases of the junction left unmatched. The CDR3 is CASSSRGASGGNEQFF. The CDR3 DNA sequence: TGTGCCAGCAGCTCCAGAGGGGCTAGCGGGGGGAATGAGCAGTTCTTC. Looking up the rest from reference TRBV9 and TRBJ2-1 gives the full variable domain: DSGVTQTPKHLITATGQRVTLRCSPRSGDLSVYWYQQSLDQGLQFLIQYYNGEERAKGNILERFSAQQFPDLHSELNLSSLELGDSALYFCASSSRGASGGNEQFFGPGTRLTVL.

As concerns this clonotype: This may be a read error, as it is one base from a much larger clone. The chain joins TRBV2 to TRBJ2-7; D gene ambiguous. The CDR3 is made up of 12 amino acids. Germline-derived CDR1 and CDR2 are SNHLY and FYNNEI. CDR3 nucleotides: TGTGCCAGCAGTGCTACAGTCTACGACCAGTACTTC. Protein: CASSATVYDQYF.

This clonotype is categorized as medium-sized. CDR3 residues: CSVELGQGAWNEQFF. The CDR3 DNA reads as TGCAGCGTTGAACTGGGACAGGGGGCTTGGAATGAGCAGTTCTTC. This rearrangement joins TRBV29-1 to TRBJ2-1, with 12 bases identical to TRBD1. Germline CDR1 is SQVTM and CDR2 is ANQGSEA. The CDR3 is 15 residues long. V lost 2 bases to trimming and J lost 7 bases; unmatched junction nucleotides: 6.

Ten or more counts support this clonotype. V and J are TRBV20-1 and TRBJ2-2; a weak D match, TRBD1 (5 bases). This CDR3 has 14 amino acids. From germline, CDR1 is DFQATT and CDR2 SNEGSKA (reference sequence). V was cut by 6 bases and J by 1 base, with 12 bases left in between. The CDR3 region is CSAPTAKNTGELFF. DNA for the CDR3: TGCAGTGCCCCGACAGCAAAGAACACCGGGGAGCTGTTTTTT.

This clonotype was detected ten times or more. The V call is TRBV4-2, the J call TRBJ2-5; TRBD2 aligns across 7 bases. The ends lost 4 bases at V and 2 bases at J; junction bases unmatched: 10. In germline, CDR1 is LGHNA, CDR2 YNFKEQ. The CDR3 runs 16 residues. The CDR3 DNA is TGTGCCAGCAGCCCAACCCGGACTAGGCCTCAAGAGACCCAGTACTTC. Protein product: CASSPTRTRPQETQYF.